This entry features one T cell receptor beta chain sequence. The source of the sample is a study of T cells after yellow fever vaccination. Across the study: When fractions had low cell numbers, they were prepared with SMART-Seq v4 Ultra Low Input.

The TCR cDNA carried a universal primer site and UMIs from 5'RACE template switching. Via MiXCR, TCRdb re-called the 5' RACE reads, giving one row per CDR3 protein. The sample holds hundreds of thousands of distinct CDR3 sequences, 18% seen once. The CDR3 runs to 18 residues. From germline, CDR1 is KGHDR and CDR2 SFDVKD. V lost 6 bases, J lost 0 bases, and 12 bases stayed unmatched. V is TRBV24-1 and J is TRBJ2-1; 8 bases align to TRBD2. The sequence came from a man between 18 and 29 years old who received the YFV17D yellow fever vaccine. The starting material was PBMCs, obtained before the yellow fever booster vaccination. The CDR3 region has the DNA TGTGCCACCAGTACCTCGGGGAGCGGGGGCCACTCCTACAATGAGCAGTTCTTC. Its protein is CATSTSGSGGHSYNEQFF.